What follows are 24 T cell receptor beta chains derived from one specimen sequenced in a study of PD-1 blockade in classical Hodgkin lymphoma. Using immunoSEQ multiplex PCR, the repertoire was profiled, and TCRdb retains in-frame clones only, with some absent. This repertoire shows some 150,000 clones, just under 80% found once; its top ten account for roughly 9.8%. In every patient, relapse followed autologous stem cell transplantation, while exposure to brentuximab vedotin differed. Specimen: peripheral blood mononuclear cells (PBMCs), collected before the second cycle of nivolumab. The receptors were gathered from a human donor with classical Hodgkin lymphoma.

J is TRBJ2-3 and V is TRBV18, with 9 bases fitting TRBD2. Germline V gene data show CDR1 as KGHSH and CDR2 as LQKENI. Trimming removed 1 base from V and 1 base from J; junction bases left unmatched: 0. CDR3 length: 15 amino acids. The CDR3 DNA reads as TGTGCCAGCTCACCACTAGCGGGAGGCACAGATACGCAGTATTTT. Translation gives CASSPLAGGTDTQYF. The full variable domain, with the rest looked up from reference TRBV18 and TRBJ2-3, is NAGVMQNPRHLVRRRGQEARLRCSPMKGHSHVYWYRQLPEEGLKFMVYLQKENIIDESGMPKERFSAEFPKEGPSILRIQQVVRGDSAAYFCASSPLAGGTDTQYFGPGTRLTVL.

The V call is TRBV7-2, the J call TRBJ2-5; D is unresolved. The V end lost 2 bases, the J end lost 1 base, and 8 bases lay between the germline ends. This CDR3 contains 14 residues. Germline V CDR1 and CDR2: SGHTA, FQGNSA. The CDR3 sequence is CASSLMGPQETQYF. Written as DNA, the CDR3 is TGTGCCAGCAGCTTAATGGGCCCCCAAGAGACCCAGTACTTC.

The chain carries TRBV7-9 and TRBJ2-5; TRBD2 agrees at 7 bases. The germline CDR1 and CDR2 sequences are SEHNR and FQNEAQ (reference sequence). J was trimmed by 2 bases and V by 4 bases; bases with no gene match: 7. The CDR3 consists of 15 residues. The CDR3 coding sequence is TGTGCCAGCAGCTCGGGACTAACCGAACAAGAGACCCAGTACTTC. This codes for CASSSGLTEQETQYF.

This clone was detected only once. The genes are TRBV7-9 and TRBJ2-5; TRBD1 aligns across 8 bases. Germline V gene data show CDR1 as SEHNR and CDR2 as FQNEAQ (reference sequence). V lost 5 bases and J lost 4; bases outside the gene matches: 6. The CDR3 is 14 residues long. CDR3 nucleotides: TGTGCCAGCAGCAAACCCGGACAGGGAGAGACCCAGTACTTC. Translation gives CASSKPGQGETQYF.

The chain recombines TRBV5-4 with TRBJ2-1; D is perhaps TRBD2 (6 bases). The CDR3 length is 15 residues. V lost 2 bases and J lost 9, with 18 bases in between. Germline V gene sequence: CDR1 SGHNT, CDR2 YYREEE (reference sequence). This CDR3 is CASSFPRGNDGEQFF. DNA of the CDR3: TGTGCCAGCAGCTTCCCTCGGGGGAACGACGGTGAGCAGTTCTTC.

This chain links TRBV7-9 with TRBJ2-3; 8 bases align to TRBD1. Germline loops: CDR1 SEHNR, CDR2 FQNEAQ (reference sequence). The length of the CDR3 is 13 residues. V was clipped by 1 base and J by 11 bases; unmatched bases: 5. The CDR3 nucleotides read TGTGCCAGCAGCTTAGAGACAGGGGTGGTGCAGTATTTT. This sequence encodes CASSLETGVVQYF.

Here the CDR3 reads CASSPEDRGLSAEAFF. For the CDR3, the DNA is TGTGCCAGCAGCCCTGAGGACAGGGGGCTTTCGGCTGAAGCTTTCTTT. The chain uses TRBV7-8 and TRBJ1-1; 11 nucleotides agree with TRBD1. The germline CDR1 and CDR2 sequences are SGHVS and FQNEAQ. This CDR3 has 16 amino acids. Losses at the gene ends were 5 bases for V and 6 bases for J; bases not matched to a gene: 11.

This clone occurred many times. This chain joins TRBV28 and TRBJ2-5; the match to TRBD1 covers 7 bases. The junction had 8 bases not matched to a gene; V was cut back by 2 bases and J by 2 bases. The CDR3 runs 16 residues. Germline V CDR1 and CDR2: MDHEN, SYDVKM. This CDR3 reads CASSLIGTAIQETQYF. The CDR3 DNA is TGTGCCAGCAGTTTAATAGGGACAGCGATTCAAGAGACCCAGTACTTC.

Only one count was recorded for this clone. The V gene is TRBV7-9, the J gene TRBJ2-1; possibly TRBD2 for D (5 bases). The ends were cut back, 1 base at V and 9 bases at J, with 13 bases in the middle. This CDR3 spans 14 amino acids. CDR1 and CDR2 from the germline V gene are SEHNR and FQNEAQ (reference sequence). CDR3 DNA: TGTGCCAGCAGCTTAGGGGCTAGCAATGGTGAGCAGTTCTTC. This translates into CASSLGASNGEQFF.

The chain has TRBV27 and TRBJ2-1; D is unresolved. CDR3 length: 15 residues. Germline-derived CDR1 and CDR2 are MNHEY and SMNVEV (reference sequence). The V and J ends lost 7 bases and 2 bases respectively, with 15 bases between them. This CDR3 reads CASKPGSATYNEQFF. The CDR3 coding sequence is TGTGCCAGCAAACCGGGCAGTGCGACCTACAATGAGCAGTTCTTC.

The chain couples TRBV10-3 to TRBJ2-3, with 16 nucleotides matching TRBD2. CDR3 length equals 18 residues. V was pared by 10 bases and J by 1 base, with 11 bases of the junction left unmatched. Per the germline V gene, CDR1 is ENHRY and CDR2 is SYGVKD. CDR3 in amino acids: CATSTSGLAGGGTDTQYF. CDR3 DNA sequence: TGTGCCACCTCGACGTCGGGACTAGCGGGAGGGGGCACAGATACGCAGTATTTT.

The chain joins TRBV29-1 to TRBJ2-7; 8 positions match TRBD2. The V and J ends lost 4 bases and 2 bases, in that order; junction bases with no gene match: 7. CDR1 is SQVTM, CDR2 ANQGSEA, per germline. CDR3 length equals 14 residues. CDR3 nucleotide sequence: TGCAGCGTTGGTGGGGGTAGCGGGGCCTACGAGCAGTACTTC. Protein sequence: CSVGGGSGAYEQYF.

CDR3 coding DNA: TGTGCCACTCGTCCCAGGCCAAATGAAAAACTGTTTTTT. Protein sequence: CATRPRPNEKLFF. The gene calls are TRBV15 and TRBJ1-4; unclear D gene. The length of the CDR3 is 13 residues. The V and J ends lost 9 bases and 5 bases respectively, with 13 bases between them. The germline gives CDR1 LNHNV, CDR2 YYDKDF (reference sequence).

The chain uses TRBV5-1 and TRBJ2-3; D unclear. Germline V gene lookup returns CDR1 SGHRS and CDR2 YFSETQ. V was pared by 4 bases and J by 0 bases, with 6 bases between. This CDR3 comprises 13 residues. The CDR3 loop is CASSAGSTDTQYF. The CDR3, as DNA: TGCGCCAGCAGCGCCGGGAGCACAGATACGCAGTATTTT.

This clone was observed once. This sequence joins TRBV4-2 and TRBJ2-5; D remains unclear. Trimming took 0 bases from V and 3 from J, leaving 8 bases between them. Germline CDR1 and CDR2: LGHNA and YNFKEQ. The CDR3 totals 14 residues. The CDR3 is CASSQDLLEETQYF. The CDR3 region has the DNA TGTGCCAGCAGCCAAGATCTGCTAGAAGAGACCCAGTACTTC.

This chain links TRBV28 with TRBJ1-6; TRBD1 matches at 8 bases. V dropped 7 bases and J dropped 6; count of bases not matched to a gene: 5. This CDR3 comprises 14 residues. The germline CDR1 and CDR2 sequences are MDHEN and SYDVKM. The CDR3 bases are TGTGCCAGCACCAGGGACAGGAGTAATTCACCCCTCCACTTT. It codes for CASTRDRSNSPLHF.

CDR3 residues: CASSVHSSGNTIYF. The CDR3 nucleotides are TGTGCCAGCAGCGTTCATAGCTCTGGAAACACCATATATTTT. The chain links TRBV6-5 to TRBJ1-3; no firm D call. V was trimmed by 6 bases and J by 0 bases, leaving 9 bases between them. CDR1 is MNHEY, CDR2 SVGAGI, per germline. CDR3 length: 14 amino acids.

The chain links TRBV6-5 to TRBJ2-7, with D uncertain. The CDR3 runs 14 residues. Germline CDR1 and CDR2: MNHEY and SVGAGI. V shed 6 bases and J shed 3 bases, with 15 bases lying between them. CDR3 sequence (DNA): TGTGCCAGCAGCCCCTGGGCAGCTGACTACGAGCAGTACTTC. It codes for CASSPWAADYEQYF.

The rearrangement joins TRBV4-3 to TRBJ2-7; D may be TRBD1 (6 bases). This CDR3 comprises 13 residues. The germline CDR1 and CDR2 sequences are LGHNA and YSLEER. The ends were cut back, 0 bases at V and 9 bases at J, with 12 bases in the middle. CDR3 residues: CASSQEMGHGQYF. In DNA form, the CDR3 reads TGCGCCAGCAGCCAAGAAATGGGACACGGGCAGTACTTC.

The chain combines TRBV19 with TRBJ2-3; TRBD1 is a possible D gene (6 bases). Germline V CDR1 and CDR2: LNHDA, SQIVND (reference sequence). The CDR3 covers 15 residues. V was trimmed by 6 bases and J by 1 base, leaving 14 bases between them. The CDR3 sequence: CASRRRGSGTDTQYF. The CDR3 nucleotides read TGTGCCAGTAGACGCAGGGGATCGGGCACAGATACGCAGTATTTT.

In this sample, this clone turned up a few times. For the CDR3, the DNA is TGTGCCAGCAGCGCCAATCCGGGACTAGCGGGAGTTGCCGGGGAGCTGTTTTTT. Amino acid sequence: CASSANPGLAGVAGELFF. The chain uses TRBV7-3 and TRBJ2-2; 14 positions agree with TRBD2. Losses at the gene ends were 5 bases for V and 6 bases for J; bases not matched to a gene: 11. Germline V lookup: CDR1 SGHTA, CDR2 FQGTGA. The CDR3 has 18 amino acids.

CDR3 nucleotides: TGTGCCAGCAAGGGGGACTTGGGGAGGGAGACCCAGTACTTC. Translation gives CASKGDLGRETQYF. V usage is TRBV28 and J usage is TRBJ2-5; D assignment may be TRBD1 or TRBD2 (6 bases each). Germline values: CDR1 MDHEN, CDR2 SYDVKM. The CDR3 length is 14 residues. The V end was cut by 7 bases, the J end by 5 bases, with 17 bases between.

The rearrangement joins TRBV5-1 to TRBJ1-2; D not resolved. The V end was cut by 2 bases, the J end by 4 bases, with 12 bases between. Per germline, CDR1 SGHRS and CDR2 YFSETQ. There are 14 residues in the CDR3. Here the CDR3 reads CASSFDRIGYGYTF. CDR3 sequence (DNA): TGCGCCAGCAGCTTCGATAGAATCGGCTATGGCTACACCTTC.

This clone was recorded once. The gene calls are TRBV11-2 and TRBJ2-5; D unresolved. V was clipped by 5 bases and J by 5 bases, with 18 bases between them. CDR1 and CDR2 from the germline V gene are SGHAT and FQNNGV. CDR3 length: 15 residues. CDR3 sequence reads: CASSNRLAQRETQYF. CDR3 DNA sequence: TGTGCCAGCAGCAATCGTTTAGCCCAAAGGGAGACCCAGTACTTC. The full variable domain, its missing parts supplied by reference TRBV11-2 and TRBJ2-5, is EAGVAQSPRYKIIEKRQSVAFWCNPISGHATLYWYQQILGQGPKLLIQFQNNGVVDDSQLPKDRFSAERLKGVDSTLKIQPAKLEDSAVYLCASSNRLAQRETQYFGPGTRLLVL.